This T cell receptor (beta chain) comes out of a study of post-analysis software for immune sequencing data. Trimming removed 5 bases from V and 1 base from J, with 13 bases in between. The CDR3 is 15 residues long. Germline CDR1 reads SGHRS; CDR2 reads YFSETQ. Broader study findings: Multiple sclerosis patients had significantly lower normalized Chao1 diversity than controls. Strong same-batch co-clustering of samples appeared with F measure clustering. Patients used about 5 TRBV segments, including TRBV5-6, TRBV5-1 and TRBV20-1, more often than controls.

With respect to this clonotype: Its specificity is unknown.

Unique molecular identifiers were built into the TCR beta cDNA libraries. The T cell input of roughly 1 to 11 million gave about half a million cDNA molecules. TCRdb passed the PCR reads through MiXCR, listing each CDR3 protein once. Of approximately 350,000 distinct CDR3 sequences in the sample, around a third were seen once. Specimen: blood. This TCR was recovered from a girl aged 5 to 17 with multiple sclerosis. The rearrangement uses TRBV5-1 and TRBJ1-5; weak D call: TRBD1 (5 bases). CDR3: CASRQGVGSNQPQHF. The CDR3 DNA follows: TGCGCCAGCAGGCAGGGAGTGGGGAGCAATCAGCCCCAGCATTTT.